The TCR beta chain described here comes from a study of blood T cell repertoires in COVID-19 (dated by TCRdb to the early 2020s). Study-level background: Samples from collaborators originated in the United States, Italy and Spain and spanned both the acute and convalescent phases of COVID-19. The sample metadata nearly always contained a de-identified subject ID, COVID-19 status, age in years and sex. HLA class I and class II types, where available, came from metadata supplied by the sample provider rather than from assay-based typing. Subjects who had been exposed to COVID-19, were actively infected with it, or had recovered from it provided the deeply sampled blood TCRbeta repertoires that made up the dataset. A freely available public database, intended as a resource for researchers studying the immune response to SARS-CoV-2, is where the repertoires were released. The prospective study material was composed of cDNA or gDNA derived from T cells, B-cell-depleted T cells, or PBMCs. Samples were obtained from the ongoing ImmuneRACE study (first 160 participants) and from about 1,300 subjects provided by 6 global collaborators. Study-level results and caveats: Clinical and demographic metadata were provided uncurated, with the amount varying by source and participant.

The collaborating institutions used their own protocols to collect whole blood in K2EDTA tubes. For TCRbeta analysis, collaborator samples were shipped as frozen whole blood, as isolated PBMCs, or as DNA extracted from either sample type. In the germline V gene (reference sequence), CDR1 corresponds to MNHEY and CDR2 to SMNVEV. The cysteine opens and the phenylalanine closes a CDR3 of 16 amino acids. Here the CDR3 DNA is all that survives: 48 bases in frame from base 1. At the junction V is shortened by 3 bases and J by 7 bases; bases outside the gene matches: 14. On this clone: Its antigen is unknown. No quality values exist for individual bases; no much larger clone is one base distant.

TCRbeta CDR3 regions were amplified from genomic DNA by means of the immunoSEQ Assay, a bias-controlled multiplex PCR. Turning to the authors' computational methods: Within the assay, amplification of reference gene primers was used to estimate how many nucleated cells each sample contained. Sequence reads were collapsed and filtered to measure the absolute abundance of every unique TCRbeta CDR3 rearrangement. Productive Simpson clonality was computed per sample as the square root of Simpson's diversity index over productive rearrangements. In TCRdb, the immuneACCESS table is reduced to in-frame sequences with V and J assigned. These tables do not hold every clone; where another copy was compared, an unresolved V gene accounts for under half, and the others remain unexplained. The V and J calls and clone size were taken over from that table, and D and trimming were inferred from the DNA. The sample contains approximately 180,000 clones, about 85% of them found a single time. The ten largest clones add up to around 10% of the sample.

The sample was peripheral blood. This TCR came from a woman of 80 years or more with acute or convalescent COVID-19. The chain joins TRBV27 to TRBJ2-7, with 8 bases matching TRBD2. The bases read TGTGCCAGCAGTTTTATGGGCGGGAGGATGGGGAGGGAGCAGTACTTC. Its product reads: CASSFMGGRMGREQYF.